Listed here are 24 T cell receptor beta chains from one sample, sequenced in a study of CXCR3-negative and CXCR3-positive naive CD8 T cells. General study results and limits: Against CXCR3-negative naive cells, CXCR3-positive naive cells showed more hydrophobic TRB CDR3s.

5' RACE with UMI labels generated the TRB cDNA libraries. TCRdb reanalyzed the 5' RACE reads, giving one entry per CDR3 protein sequence and no DNA. Reported are about 89,000 distinct CDR3 sequences; the ten largest clones contain 0.95% to 1.4%. These receptors' targets are unknown. Sequencing was done on a sample of naive CXCR3+ CD8+ T cells from blood. Subset defined: CD45RO-CCR7+CD27+CD95- naive CD8+ T cells expressing CXCR3 (TNR3+). Every receptor here comes from a human donor in good health. Some clones in this sample may be carry-over from other donors' samples.

The chain carries TRBV21-1 and TRBJ2-1; TCRdb's D call of TRBD2 is untestable without DNA. TRBV21-1 is given as a pseudogene. The CDR3 has 17 amino acids. The CDR3 spells CASSNTASGGVRNEQFF.

The chain is built from TRBV12-3 or TRBV12-4 and TRBJ2-3; with no DNA, the TCRdb D assignment of TRBD2 cannot be verified. The CDR3 totals 18 residues. The CDR3 spells CASSLLAGAPAGTDTQYF.

This chain connects TRBV4-3 to TRBJ2-7; TCRdb outputs TRBD1, but without DNA this stays unchecked. CDR1 and CDR2 (germline): LGHNA, YSLEER. The CDR3 loop spans 19 amino acids. The chain's CDR3 is CASSQDPSWTGWSSYEQYF.

The chain joins TRBV6-5 to TRBJ2-7; as DNA is missing, the TRBD1 call by TCRdb cannot be tested. This CDR3 is 14 amino acids long. Germline loops: CDR1 MNHEY, CDR2 SVGAGI. The CDR3 loop is CASRPTGLSYEQYF.

This sequence joins TRBV29-1 and TRBJ2-1; TCRdb calls TRBD1, which cannot be checked without DNA. The V gene's germline CDR1 is SQVTM and CDR2 ANQGSEA. The CDR3 consists of 16 residues. The CDR3 protein is CSVVYGGTGMYNEQFF.

The chain employs TRBV27 and TRBJ2-1; without DNA, the TCRdb call of TRBD1 cannot be checked. CDR1 MNHEY and CDR2 SMNVEV come from the germline V gene (reference sequence). CDR3 length equals 14 residues. CDR3 region: CASRGGSSYNEQFF.

The chain employs TRBV12-5 and TRBJ2-1; the D gene TCRdb calls, TRBD2, cannot be checked with no DNA. The CDR3 is 17 amino acids. The germline V gene has CDR1 LGHNT and CDR2 FRNRAP. The CDR3 loop is CASGRTGGGAAYNEQFF.

The chain links TRBV3-2 to TRBJ1-5; the TRBD1 assignment by TCRdb is unverifiable without DNA. TRBV3-2 is a recognized pseudogene. The CDR3 is 12 amino acids. The chain's CDR3 is CADRDRSFPQHF.

The chain joins TRBV29-1 to TRBJ2-7; TCRdb's D call of TRBD2 is untestable without DNA. CDR1 and CDR2 (germline): SQVTM, ANQGSEA. CDR3 length equals 16 residues. The CDR3 here is CSVEVSGTSGTGEQYF.

The chain is built from TRBV7-2 and TRBJ2-5; checking the TCRdb D call of TRBD1 is not possible without DNA. The CDR3 has 15 amino acids. CDR1 SGHTA and CDR2 FQGNSA come from the germline V gene. Here the CDR3 reads CASSSLGADQETQYF.

V is TRBV7-9 and J is TRBJ2-3; TCRdb picks TRBD2, but there is no DNA to check that call. Germline lookup yields CDR1 SEHNR and CDR2 FQNEAQ (reference sequence). The CDR3 sequence is 16 residues long. The CDR3 loop reads CASSLMVAWSTDTQYF.

The rearrangement uses TRBV5-4 and TRBJ2-7; with no DNA, the TCRdb D assignment of TRBD1 cannot be verified. The CDR3 consists of 17 residues. The germline V gene has CDR1 SGHNT and CDR2 YYREEE (reference sequence). CDR3 in amino acids: CASSLSPPGQQSYEQYF.

This chain joins TRBV29-1 and TRBJ2-3; checking the TCRdb D call of TRBD2 is not possible without DNA. Germline V gene data show CDR1 as SQVTM and CDR2 as ANQGSEA. The CDR3 is made up of 15 amino acids. The CDR3 sequence: CSVDSGMPLTDTQYF.

The J gene is TRBJ2-3, the V gene TRBV5-6; TCRdb's assignment of TRBD1 cannot be checked, as there is no DNA. The CDR3 spans 16 residues. The V gene's germline CDR1 is SGHDT and CDR2 YYEEEE. The CDR3: CASSFAVNDRRDTQYF. The variable domain in full, with the rest retrieved from reference TRBV5-6 and TRBJ2-3, is DAGVTQSPTHLIKTRGQQVTLRCSPKSGHDTVSWYQQALGQGPQFIFQYYEEEERQRGNFPDRFSGHQFPNYSSELNVNALLLGDSALYLCASSFAVNDRRDTQYFGPGTRLTVL.

This chain links TRBV18 with TRBJ1-1. This CDR3 is 15 amino acids long. Germline CDR1 KGHSH, CDR2 LQKENI. The CDR3 sequence is CASSPIQDGNTEAFF.

The chain links TRBV27 to TRBJ2-4. This CDR3 region has 13 residues. Germline CDR1 reads MNHEY; CDR2 reads SMNVEV (reference sequence). The CDR3: CASSLAAKNIQYF.

The chain links TRBV7-3 to TRBJ2-1; TCRdb returns TRBD1, unconfirmable since there is no DNA. The germline gives CDR1 SGHTA, CDR2 FQGTGA. The CDR3 sequence is 12 residues long. CDR3 residues: CASGTGLNEQFF.

This chain links TRBV7-9 with TRBJ1-5; the TCRdb D gene call, TRBD1, has no DNA to confirm it. Germline V CDR1 and CDR2: SEHNR, FQNEAQ (reference sequence). This CDR3 is 14 amino acids long. CDR3 in amino acids: CASSSQQGVRPQHF.

The CDR3: CASSSLRTGDKAGELFF. The chain has TRBV11-2 and TRBJ2-2; TCRdb's D call of TRBD1 is untestable without DNA. This CDR3 comprises 17 residues. From germline, CDR1 is SGHAT and CDR2 FQNNGV.

CDR3 sequence: CASSLVQRGNNNEQFF. The chain couples TRBV7-8 to TRBJ2-1; the TCRdb D gene call, TRBD2, has no DNA to confirm it. Per the germline V gene, CDR1 is SGHVS and CDR2 is FQNEAQ. The CDR3 covers 16 residues.

The rearrangement joins TRBV5-1 to TRBJ2-1; TCRdb's assignment of TRBD1 cannot be checked, as there is no DNA. This CDR3 region has 15 residues. Germline values: CDR1 SGHRS, CDR2 YFSETQ. CDR3 in amino acids: CASSLGAGTYNEQFF.

The chain uses TRBV7-8 and TRBJ2-2; TCRdb returns TRBD2, unconfirmable since there is no DNA. CDR1 and CDR2 (germline): SGHVS, FQNEAQ. The CDR3 runs to 14 residues. The CDR3 here is CATRTSGIFGELFF. The full variable domain, rest sourced from reference TRBV7-8 and TRBJ2-2, is GAGVSQSPRYKVAKRGQDVALRCDPISGHVSLFWYQQALGQGPEFLTYFQNEAQLDKSGLPSDRFFAERPEGSVSTLKIQRTQQEDSAVYLCATRTSGIFGELFFGEGSRLTVL.

This chain links TRBV6-4 with TRBJ2-1; the TRBD2 assignment by TCRdb is unverifiable without DNA. The length of the CDR3 is 16 residues. Germline V gene lookup returns CDR1 MRHNA and CDR2 SNTAGT. CDR3 amino acids: CASSDSGWGPSNEQFF.

The chain carries TRBV20-1 and TRBJ2-7; the D gene TCRdb calls, TRBD2, cannot be checked with no DNA. Germline CDR1 is DFQATT and CDR2 is SNEGSKA (reference sequence). This CDR3 has 14 amino acids. Here the CDR3 reads CSARGRDSGYEQYF.